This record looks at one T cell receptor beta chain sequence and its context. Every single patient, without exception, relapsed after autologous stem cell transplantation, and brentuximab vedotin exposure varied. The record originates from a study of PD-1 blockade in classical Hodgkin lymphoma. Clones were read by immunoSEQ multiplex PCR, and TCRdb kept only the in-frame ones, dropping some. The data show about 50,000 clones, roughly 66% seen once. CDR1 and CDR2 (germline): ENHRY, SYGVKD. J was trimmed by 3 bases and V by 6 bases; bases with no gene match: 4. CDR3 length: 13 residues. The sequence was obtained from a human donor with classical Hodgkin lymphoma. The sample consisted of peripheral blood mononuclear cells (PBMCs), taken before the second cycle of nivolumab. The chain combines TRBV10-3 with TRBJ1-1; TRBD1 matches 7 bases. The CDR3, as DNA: TGTGCCATCAGCCCTGACAGGGACACTGAAGCTTTCTTT. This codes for CAISPDRDTEAFF.